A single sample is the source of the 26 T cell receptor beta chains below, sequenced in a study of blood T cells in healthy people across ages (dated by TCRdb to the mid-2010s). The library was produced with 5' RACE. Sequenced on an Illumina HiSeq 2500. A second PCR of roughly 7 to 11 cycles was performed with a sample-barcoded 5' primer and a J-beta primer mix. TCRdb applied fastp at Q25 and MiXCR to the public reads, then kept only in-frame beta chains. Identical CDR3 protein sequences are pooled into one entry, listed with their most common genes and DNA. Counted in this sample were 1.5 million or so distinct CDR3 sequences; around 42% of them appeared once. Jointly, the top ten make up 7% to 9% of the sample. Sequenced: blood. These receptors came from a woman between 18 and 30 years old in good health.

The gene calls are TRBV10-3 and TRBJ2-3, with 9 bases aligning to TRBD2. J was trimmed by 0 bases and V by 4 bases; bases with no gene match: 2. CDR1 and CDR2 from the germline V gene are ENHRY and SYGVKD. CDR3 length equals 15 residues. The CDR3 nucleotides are TGTGCCATCAGTGGAGCGGGGGGAAGCACAGATACGCAGTATTTT. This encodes CAISGAGGSTDTQYF.

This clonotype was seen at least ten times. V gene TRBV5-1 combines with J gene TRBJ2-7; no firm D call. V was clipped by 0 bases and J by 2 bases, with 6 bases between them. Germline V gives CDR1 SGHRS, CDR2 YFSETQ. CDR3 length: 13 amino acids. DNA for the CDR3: TGCGCCAGCAGCTTGGAACCAGCCTACGAGCAGTACTTC. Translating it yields CASSLEPAYEQYF.

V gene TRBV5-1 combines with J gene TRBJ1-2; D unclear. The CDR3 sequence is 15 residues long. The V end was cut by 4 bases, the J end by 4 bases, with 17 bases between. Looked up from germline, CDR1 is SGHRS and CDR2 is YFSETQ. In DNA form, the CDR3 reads TGCGCCAGCAGCGGACGCATGGACGGAACCTATGGCTACACCTTC. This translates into CASSGRMDGTYGYTF.

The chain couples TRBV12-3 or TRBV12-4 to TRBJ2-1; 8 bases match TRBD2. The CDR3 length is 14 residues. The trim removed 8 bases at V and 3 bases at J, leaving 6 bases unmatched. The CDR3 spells CASLGAGGYNEQFF. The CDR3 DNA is TGTGCCAGCTTGGGGGCGGGGGGCTACAATGAGCAGTTCTTC.

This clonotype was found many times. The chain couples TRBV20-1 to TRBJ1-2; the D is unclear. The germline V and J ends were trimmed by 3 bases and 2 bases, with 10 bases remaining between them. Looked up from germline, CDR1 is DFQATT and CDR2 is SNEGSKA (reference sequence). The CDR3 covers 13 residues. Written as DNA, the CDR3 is TGCAGTGCTAGTACCGACGGAAACTATGGCTACACCTTC. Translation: CSASTDGNYGYTF.

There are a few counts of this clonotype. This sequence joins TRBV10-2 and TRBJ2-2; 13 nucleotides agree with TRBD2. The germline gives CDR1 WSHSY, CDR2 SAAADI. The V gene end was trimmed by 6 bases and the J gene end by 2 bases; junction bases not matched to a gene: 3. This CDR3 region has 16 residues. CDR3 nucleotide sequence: TGCGCCAGCAGGGGACTAGCGGGGTACAACACCGGGGAGCTGTTTTTT. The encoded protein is CASRGLAGYNTGELFF.

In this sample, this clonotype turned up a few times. CDR3 sequence reads: CASSSGTSGSSSTDTQYF. CDR3 nucleotide sequence: TGTGCCAGCAGCTCCGGGACTAGCGGGAGTTCTAGCACAGATACGCAGTATTTT. This rearrangement joins TRBV12-3 or TRBV12-4 to TRBJ2-3; 14 nucleotides agree with TRBD2. The CDR3 contains 18 residues. V dropped 6 bases and J dropped 0; count of bases not matched to a gene: 8.

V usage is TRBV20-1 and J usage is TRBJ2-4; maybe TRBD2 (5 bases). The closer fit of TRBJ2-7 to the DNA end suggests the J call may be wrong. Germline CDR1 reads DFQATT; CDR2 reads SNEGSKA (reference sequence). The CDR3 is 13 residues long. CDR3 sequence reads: CSAIGVYGDEQYF. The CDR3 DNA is TGCAGTGCTATCGGGGTTTATGGGGACGAGCAGTACTTC.

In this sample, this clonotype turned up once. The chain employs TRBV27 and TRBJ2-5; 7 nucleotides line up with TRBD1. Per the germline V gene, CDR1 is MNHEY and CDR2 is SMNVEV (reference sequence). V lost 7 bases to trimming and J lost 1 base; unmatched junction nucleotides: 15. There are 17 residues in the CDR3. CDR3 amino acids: CASTSSPDRTFQETQYF. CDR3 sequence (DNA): TGTGCCAGCACCTCATCACCGGACAGGACCTTCCAAGAGACCCAGTACTTC.

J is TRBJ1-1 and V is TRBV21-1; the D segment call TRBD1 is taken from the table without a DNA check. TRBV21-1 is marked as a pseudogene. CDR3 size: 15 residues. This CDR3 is CASSPTGTPNTEAFF. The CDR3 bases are TGTGCCAGCAGCCCTACCGGGACACCCAACACTGAAGCTTTCTTT.

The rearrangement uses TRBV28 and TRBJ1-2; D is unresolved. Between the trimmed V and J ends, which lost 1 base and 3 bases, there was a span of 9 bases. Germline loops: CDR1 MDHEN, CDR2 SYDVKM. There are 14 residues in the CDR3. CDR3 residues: CASSLSDGYYGYTF. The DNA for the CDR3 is TGTGCCAGCAGTTTATCGGACGGCTACTATGGCTACACCTTC.

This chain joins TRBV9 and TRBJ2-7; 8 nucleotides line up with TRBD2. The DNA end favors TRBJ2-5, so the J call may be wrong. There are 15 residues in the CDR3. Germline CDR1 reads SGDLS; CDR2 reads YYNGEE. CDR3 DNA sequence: TGTGCCAGCAGCTCCACTCGGGGGGGTGGAGAGACCCAGTACTTC. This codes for CASSSTRGGGETQYF.

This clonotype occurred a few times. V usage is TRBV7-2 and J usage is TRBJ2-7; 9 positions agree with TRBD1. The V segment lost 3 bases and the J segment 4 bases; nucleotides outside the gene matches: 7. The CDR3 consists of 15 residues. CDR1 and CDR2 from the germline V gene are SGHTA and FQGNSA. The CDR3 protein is CASSFLTGGKYEQYF. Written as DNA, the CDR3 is TGTGCCAGCAGCTTTCTTACAGGGGGCAAATACGAGCAGTACTTC.

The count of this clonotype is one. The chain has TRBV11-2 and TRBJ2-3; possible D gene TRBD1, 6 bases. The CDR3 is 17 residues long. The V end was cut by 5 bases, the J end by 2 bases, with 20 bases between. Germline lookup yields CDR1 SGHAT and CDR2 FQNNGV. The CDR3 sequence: CASSHPRTGLSTDTQYF. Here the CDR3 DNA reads TGTGCCAGCAGCCATCCTCGTACAGGGTTGTCCACAGATACGCAGTATTTT.

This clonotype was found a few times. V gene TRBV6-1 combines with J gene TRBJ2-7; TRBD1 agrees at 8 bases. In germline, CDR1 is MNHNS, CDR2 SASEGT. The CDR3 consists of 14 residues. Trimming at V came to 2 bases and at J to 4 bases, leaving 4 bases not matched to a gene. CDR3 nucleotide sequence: TGTGCCAGCAGTGAAATGCAGGGGGCGTACGAGCAGTACTTC. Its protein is CASSEMQGAYEQYF.

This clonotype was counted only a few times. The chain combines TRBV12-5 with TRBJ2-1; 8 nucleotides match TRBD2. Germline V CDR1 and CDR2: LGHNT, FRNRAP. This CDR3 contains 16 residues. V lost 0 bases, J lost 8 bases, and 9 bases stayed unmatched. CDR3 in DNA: TGTGCTAGTGGTTTGGTAACCAGCGGGAGAATCGATGAGCAGTTCTTC. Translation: CASGLVTSGRIDEQFF.

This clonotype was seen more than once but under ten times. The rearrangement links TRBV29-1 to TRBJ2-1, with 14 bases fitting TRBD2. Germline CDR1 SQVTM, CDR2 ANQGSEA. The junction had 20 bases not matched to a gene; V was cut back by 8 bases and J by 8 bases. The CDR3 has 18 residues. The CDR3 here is CSPCGAGTSGGALDEQFF. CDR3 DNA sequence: TGCAGCCCTTGCGGGGCCGGGACTAGCGGGGGAGCCTTGGATGAGCAGTTCTTC.

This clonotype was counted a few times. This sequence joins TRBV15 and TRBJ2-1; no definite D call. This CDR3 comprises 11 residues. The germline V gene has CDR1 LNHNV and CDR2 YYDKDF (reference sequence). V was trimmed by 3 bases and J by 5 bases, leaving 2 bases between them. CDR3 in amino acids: CATSRDNEQFF. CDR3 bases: TGTGCCACCAGCAGGGACAATGAGCAGTTCTTC.

DNA for the CDR3: TGTGCCAGCAGCTCCACAGGGATTTCCAATTCACCCCTCCACTTT. Translation: CASSSTGISNSPLHF. This chain joins TRBV7-9 and TRBJ1-6, with D perhaps TRBD1 (6 bases). The CDR3 is made up of 15 amino acids. V shed 4 bases and J shed 7 bases, with 14 bases lying between them. Germline assignment: CDR1 SEHNR and CDR2 FQNEAQ (reference sequence).

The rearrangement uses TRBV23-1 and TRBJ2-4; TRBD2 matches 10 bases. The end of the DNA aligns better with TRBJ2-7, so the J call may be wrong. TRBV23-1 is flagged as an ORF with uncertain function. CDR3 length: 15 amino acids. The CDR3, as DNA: TGCGCCAGCAGTCAGTCAACTAGCGGGGCAGGCGAGCAGTACTTC. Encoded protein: CASSQSTSGAGEQYF.

The CDR3 protein is CASSSHGTSKNEQFF. The CDR3 bases are TGTGCCAGCAGCTCCCACGGGACTAGCAAGAATGAGCAGTTCTTC. This chain connects TRBV9 to TRBJ2-1, with TRBD2 matching 9 bases. Germline CDR1 is SGDLS and CDR2 is YYNGEE. The junction had 9 bases not matched to a gene; V was cut back by 4 bases and J by 7 bases. CDR3 length: 15 amino acids.

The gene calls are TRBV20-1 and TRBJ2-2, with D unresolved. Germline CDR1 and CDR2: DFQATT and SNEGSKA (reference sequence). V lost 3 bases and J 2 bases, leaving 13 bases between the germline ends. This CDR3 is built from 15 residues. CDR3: CSASWSGQNTGELFF. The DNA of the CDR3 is TGCAGTGCTAGCTGGTCGGGCCAAAACACCGGGGAGCTGTTTTTT.

In DNA form, the CDR3 reads TGTGCCACCAGTGATCGTCCGGGGCTCACAGATACGCAGTATTTT. Encoded protein: CATSDRPGLTDTQYF. The chain is built from TRBV24-1 and TRBJ2-3, with D possibly being TRBD1 or TRBD2 (5 bases each). This CDR3 is 15 amino acids long. Deletions cut 3 bases from V and 2 bases from J, with 11 bases between. Germline V lookup: CDR1 KGHDR, CDR2 SFDVKD.

The CDR3 loop is CSAHRGTNYEQYF. In DNA form, the CDR3 reads TGCAGTGCTCACAGGGGGACGAACTACGAGCAGTACTTC. The chain recombines TRBV20-1 with TRBJ2-7; 8 bases align to TRBD1. This CDR3 contains 13 residues. The V gene's germline CDR1 is DFQATT and CDR2 SNEGSKA (reference sequence). The V segment lost 5 bases and the J segment 3 bases; nucleotides outside the gene matches: 6.

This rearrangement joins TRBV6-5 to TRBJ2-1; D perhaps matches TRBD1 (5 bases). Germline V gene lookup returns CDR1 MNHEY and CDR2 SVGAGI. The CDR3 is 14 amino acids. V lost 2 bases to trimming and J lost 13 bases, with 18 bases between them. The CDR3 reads CASSYRSREETQFF. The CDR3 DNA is TGTGCCAGCAGTTACCGGAGCAGGGAAGAGACCCAGTTCTTC.

The CDR3 DNA follows: TGTGCCAGTAGAGGATCAGCGGACTACGAGCAGTACTTC. Translation gives CASRGSADYEQYF. The rearrangement joins TRBV19 to TRBJ2-7, with D possibly TRBD2 on 5 matching bases. V shed 6 bases and J shed 3 bases, with 12 bases lying between them. This CDR3 contains 13 residues. Germline V lookup: CDR1 LNHDA, CDR2 SQIVND (reference sequence).